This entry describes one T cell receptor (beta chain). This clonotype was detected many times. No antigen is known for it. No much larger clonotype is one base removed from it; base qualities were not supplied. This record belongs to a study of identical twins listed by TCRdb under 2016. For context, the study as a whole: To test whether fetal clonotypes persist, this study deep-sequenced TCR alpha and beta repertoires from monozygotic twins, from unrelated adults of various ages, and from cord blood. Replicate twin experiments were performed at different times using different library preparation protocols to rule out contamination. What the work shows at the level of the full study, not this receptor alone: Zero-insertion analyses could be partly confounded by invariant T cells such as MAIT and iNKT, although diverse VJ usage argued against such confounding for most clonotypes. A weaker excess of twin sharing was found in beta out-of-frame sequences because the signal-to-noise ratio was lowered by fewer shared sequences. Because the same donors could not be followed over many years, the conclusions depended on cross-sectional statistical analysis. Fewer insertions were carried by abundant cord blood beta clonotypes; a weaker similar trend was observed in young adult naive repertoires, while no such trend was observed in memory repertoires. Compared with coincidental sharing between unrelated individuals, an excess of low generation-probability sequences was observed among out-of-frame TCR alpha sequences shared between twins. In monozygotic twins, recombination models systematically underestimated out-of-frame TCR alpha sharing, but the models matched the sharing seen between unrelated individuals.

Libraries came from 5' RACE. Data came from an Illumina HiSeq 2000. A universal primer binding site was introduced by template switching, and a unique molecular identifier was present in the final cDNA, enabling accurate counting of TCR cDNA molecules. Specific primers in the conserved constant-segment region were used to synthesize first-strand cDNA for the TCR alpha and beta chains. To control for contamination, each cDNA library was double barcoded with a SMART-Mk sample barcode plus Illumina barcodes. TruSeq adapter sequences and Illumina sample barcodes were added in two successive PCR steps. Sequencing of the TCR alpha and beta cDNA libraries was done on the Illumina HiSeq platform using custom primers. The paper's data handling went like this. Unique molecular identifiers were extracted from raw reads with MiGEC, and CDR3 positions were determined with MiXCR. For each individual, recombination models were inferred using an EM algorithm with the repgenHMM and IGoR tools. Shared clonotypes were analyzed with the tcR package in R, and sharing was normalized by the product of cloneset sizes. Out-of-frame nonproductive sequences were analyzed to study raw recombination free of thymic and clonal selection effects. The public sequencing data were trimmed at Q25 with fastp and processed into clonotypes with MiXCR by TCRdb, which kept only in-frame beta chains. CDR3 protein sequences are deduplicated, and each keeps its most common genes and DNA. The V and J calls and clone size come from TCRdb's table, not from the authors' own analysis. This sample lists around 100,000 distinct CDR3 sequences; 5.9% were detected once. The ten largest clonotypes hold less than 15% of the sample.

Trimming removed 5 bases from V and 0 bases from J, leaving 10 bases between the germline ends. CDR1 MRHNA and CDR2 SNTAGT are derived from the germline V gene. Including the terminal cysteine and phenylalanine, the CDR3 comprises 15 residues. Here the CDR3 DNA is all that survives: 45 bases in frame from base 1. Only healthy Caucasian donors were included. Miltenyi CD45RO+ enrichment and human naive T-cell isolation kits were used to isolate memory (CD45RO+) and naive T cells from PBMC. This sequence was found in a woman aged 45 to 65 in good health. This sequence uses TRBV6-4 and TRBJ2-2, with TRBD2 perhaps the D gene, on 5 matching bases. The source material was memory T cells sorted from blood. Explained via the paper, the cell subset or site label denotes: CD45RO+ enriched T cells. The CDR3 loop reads CASSPRESNTGELFF. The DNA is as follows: TGTGCCAGCAGTCCCCGGGAATCGAACACCGGGGAGCTGTTTTTT.